These 15 T cell receptor beta chains share one sample of origin, sequenced in a study of cytomegalovirus exposure and HLA in healthy donors. Primers for the PCR totalled 60 Vbeta and 13 Jbeta. Data came from immunoSEQ multiplex PCR; TCRdb stores just in-frame clones and leaves some out. The data contain 95,000 or so clones, 60% to 80% of them seen just once; the ten biggest clones take up roughly 16%. Material: PBMCs. All receptors come from a woman aged 45-59 years in good health and CMV-seropositive.

The genes are TRBV30 and TRBJ2-5; no firm D call. Trimming took 4 bases from V and 0 from J, leaving 6 bases between them. Germline loops: CDR1 GTSNPN, CDR2 SVGIG (reference sequence). The CDR3 is 12 residues long. The CDR3 DNA follows: TGTGCCTGGAAAGAGTACCAAGAGACCCAGTACTTC. This gives the protein CAWKEYQETQYF. Combining the CDR3 with reference TRBV30 and TRBJ2-5 gives the whole variable domain SQTIHQWPATLVQPVGSPLSLECTVEGTSNPNLYWYRQAAGRGLQLLFYSVGIGQISSEVPQNLSASRPQDRQFILSSKKLLLSDSGFYLCAWKEYQETQYFGPGTRLLVL.

The V gene is TRBV6-5, the J gene TRBJ1-1; 10 bases align to TRBD1. This CDR3 is 14 amino acids long. Germline-derived CDR1 and CDR2 are MNHEY and SVGAGI. V lost 2 bases to trimming and J lost 5 bases; unmatched junction nucleotides: 2. CDR3 nucleotides: TGTGCCAGCAGTTACGACAGGGGGCGAACTGAAGCTTTCTTT. Its translation: CASSYDRGRTEAFF.

V and J are TRBV7-2 and TRBJ2-7; D not resolved. The CDR3 runs 15 residues. V lost 1 base, J lost 0 bases, and 10 bases lay in between. In germline, CDR1 is SGHTA, CDR2 FQGNSA. The CDR3 reads CASSLVVETSYEQYF. The CDR3, as DNA: TGTGCCAGCAGCTTAGTGGTAGAAACCTCCTACGAGCAGTACTTC.

This clone was seen more than once but under ten times. The chain links TRBV19 to TRBJ2-7, with a possible D match to TRBD1 (6 bases). Germline loops: CDR1 LNHDA, CDR2 SQIVND (reference sequence). The CDR3 loop spans 16 amino acids. The V end lost 4 bases, the J end lost 3 bases, and 19 bases lay between the germline ends. This chain's CDR3 is CASSRTSGQRGYEQYF. CDR3 sequence (DNA): TGTGCCAGTAGTAGGACCTCAGGACAGAGGGGCTACGAGCAGTACTTC.

This chain connects TRBV28 to TRBJ1-4; D is possibly TRBD1 (5 bases). The CDR3 loop spans 14 amino acids. V was pared by 5 bases and J by 7 bases, with 14 bases between. Per the germline V gene, CDR1 is MDHEN and CDR2 is SYDVKM. In DNA form, the CDR3 reads TGTGCCAGCAGTGACAGAGGTAGGGGTGAAAAACTGTTTTTT. Translation: CASSDRGRGEKLFF.

This clone showed up just once. The gene calls are TRBV20-1 and TRBJ2-7; TRBD2 is a possible D gene (5 bases). The CDR3 totals 11 residues. Trimming stripped 5 bases from V and 0 bases from J, with 5 bases between. The germline V gene has CDR1 DFQATT and CDR2 SNEGSKA (reference sequence). CDR3 loop: CSAAGSYEQYF. CDR3 DNA: TGCAGTGCTGCGGGCTCCTACGAGCAGTACTTC.

This chain connects TRBV5-6 to TRBJ1-1; D unresolved. Trimming shortened V by 4 bases and J by 6 bases, and 16 bases separated the two germline ends. This CDR3 contains 14 residues. Germline CDR1 is SGHDT and CDR2 is YYEEEE. CDR3 amino acids: CASSRPGGNAEAFF. CDR3 DNA: TGTGCCAGCAGCCGCCCGGGAGGAAACGCTGAAGCTTTCTTT. Full variable domain (remainder filled in from reference TRBV5-6 and TRBJ1-1): DAGVTQSPTHLIKTRGQQVTLRCSPKSGHDTVSWYQQALGQGPQFIFQYYEEEERQRGNFPDRFSGHQFPNYSSELNVNALLLGDSALYLCASSRPGGNAEAFFGQGTRLTVV.

This rearrangement joins TRBV5-1 to TRBJ2-3; the D gene is possibly TRBD1 (5 bases). The CDR3 length is 14 residues. CDR1 and CDR2 from the germline V gene are SGHRS and YFSETQ. Trimming left V 3 bases short and J 2 bases short, with 10 bases between. The CDR3 is CASSSGQPTDTQYF. For the CDR3, the DNA is TGCGCCAGCAGCTCCGGACAACCCACAGATACGCAGTATTTT.

The chain carries TRBV4-1 and TRBJ1-2; no firm D call. The CDR3 is made up of 14 amino acids. Germline V lookup: CDR1 MGHRA, CDR2 YSYEKL. V lost 1 base to trimming and J lost 2 bases, with 8 bases between them. The CDR3 is CASSQVGENYGYTF. The CDR3 DNA reads as TGCGCCAGCAGCCAAGTTGGGGAGAACTATGGCTACACCTTC.

This clone was detected only once. The chain recombines TRBV28 with TRBJ2-1; D might be TRBD2 (6 bases). V was cut by 6 bases and J by 2 bases, with 17 bases left in between. Germline V gene data show CDR1 as MDHEN and CDR2 as SYDVKM. The CDR3 runs to 16 residues. CDR3 DNA: TGTGCCAGCAGCACCCAGCGCGGACTAACCTACAATGAGCAGTTCTTC. It translates to CASSTQRGLTYNEQFF.

This clone was found a few times. The rearrangement links TRBV5-6 to TRBJ2-1; 14 bases agree with TRBD2. The V gene's germline CDR1 is SGHDT and CDR2 YYEEEE. V lost 4 bases and J lost 7; bases outside the gene matches: 7. This CDR3 region has 16 residues. The CDR3, as DNA: TGTGCCAGCAGCAATCGGGGACTAGCGGGAGATAATGAGCAGTTCTTC. Translated, it gives CASSNRGLAGDNEQFF.

The rearrangement links TRBV28 to TRBJ1-1; tentatively, D is TRBD1 (5 bases). Germline CDR1 MDHEN, CDR2 SYDVKM. This CDR3 has 15 amino acids. V lost 3 bases, J lost 0 bases, and 11 bases lay in between. The CDR3 is CASSFPQGVNTEAFF. The CDR3 DNA follows: TGTGCCAGCAGTTTCCCCCAGGGCGTGAACACTGAAGCTTTCTTT.

This chain links TRBV6-5 with TRBJ1-2; D gene uncertain. Germline V gives CDR1 MNHEY, CDR2 SVGAGI. The V gene lost 6 bases and the J gene lost 4 bases, with 15 bases spanning the gap. The CDR3 has 14 residues. This chain's CDR3 is CASSRQATRYGYTF. The CDR3 nucleotides read TGTGCCAGCAGCCGGCAGGCAACTCGCTATGGCTACACCTTC.

V usage is TRBV2 and J usage is TRBJ1-5, with 10 nucleotides matching TRBD1. The CDR3 covers 15 residues. V lost 6 bases, J lost 0 bases, and 2 bases stayed unmatched. Germline V gene data show CDR1 as SNHLY and CDR2 as FYNNEI. The CDR3 loop is CASSRQGASNQPQHF. Here the CDR3 DNA reads TGTGCCAGCAGCAGACAGGGGGCTAGCAATCAGCCCCAGCATTTT.

This chain uses TRBV28 with TRBJ2-2; 7 bases are shared with TRBD1. V lost 2 bases and J lost 7; bases outside the gene matches: 7. The CDR3 has 15 amino acids. CDR1 and CDR2 (germline): MDHEN, SYDVKM. The DNA for the CDR3 is TGTGCCAGCAGTTTAGGGCCAGGGGGAATCGGGGAGCTGTTTTTT. Protein: CASSLGPGGIGELFF.